This T cell receptor beta chain was retrieved from a study of breast tumors, draining lymph nodes, adjacent tissues. This clonotype was picked up many times. The antigen remains undetermined. Breast cancer patients provided tissue from their axillary draining lymph nodes. Germline-derived CDR1 and CDR2 are LNHDA and SQIVND (reference sequence). The CDR3 runs 13 residues. Trimming stripped 7 bases from V and 7 bases from J, with 11 bases between. Study-wide results and caveats: Tumor T cell lymph node origin was a supported hypothesis, not proven.

TCRdb called the multiplex PCR reads again in MiXCR, with one record for every CDR3 protein. The sample lists about 230,000 distinct CDR3 sequences; about a third were seen once. This chain links TRBV19 with TRBJ1-6, with a tentative D call TRBD1 (6 bases). Sequenced input: axillary lymph node tissue. This TCR was sampled from a female donor with breast cancer. Some clones in this sample may be carry-over from other donors' samples. This chain's CDR3 is CASNDRINSPLHF. The CDR3 DNA reads as TGTGCCAGTAACGACAGGATCAATTCACCCCTCCACTTT.